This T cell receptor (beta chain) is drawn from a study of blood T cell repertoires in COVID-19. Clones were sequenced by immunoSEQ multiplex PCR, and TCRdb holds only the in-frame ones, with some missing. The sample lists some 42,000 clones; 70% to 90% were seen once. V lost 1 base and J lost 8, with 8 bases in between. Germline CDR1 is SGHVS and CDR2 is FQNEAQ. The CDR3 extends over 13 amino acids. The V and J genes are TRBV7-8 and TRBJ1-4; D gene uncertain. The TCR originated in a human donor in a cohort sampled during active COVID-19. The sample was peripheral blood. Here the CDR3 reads CASSLVPQEKLFF. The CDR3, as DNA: TGTGCCAGCAGCTTAGTCCCTCAGGAAAAACTGTTTTTT.